The TCR beta chain described here comes from a study of blood T cell repertoires in COVID-19 (TCRdb year 2020). For the study in its entirety: Samples covering the acute and convalescent phases of COVID-19 were provided by collaborators in the United States, Italy and Spain. Subjects who had been exposed to COVID-19, were actively infected with it, or had recovered from it provided the deeply sampled blood TCRbeta repertoires that made up the dataset. HLA class I and class II types, where available, came from metadata supplied by the sample provider rather than from assay-based typing. The material from the prospective study consisted of cDNA or gDNA derived from T cells, B-cell-depleted T cells, or PBMCs. A freely available public database, intended as a resource for researchers studying the immune response to SARS-CoV-2, is where the repertoires were released. Sample metadata almost always included a de-identified subject ID, COVID-19 status, age in years and sex. The samples were drawn from two sources: the first 160 participants of the ongoing ImmuneRACE study, and some 1,300 subjects contributed by 6 global collaborators.

As for this clone: Its specific antigen is unknown. No base qualities exist here, and no much larger clone lies one base off it.

At one collaborating source in Seattle, patients were enrolled during active infection and were followed longitudinally through the course of disease. Each collaborating institution followed its own protocols to collect whole blood in K2EDTA tubes. Collaborator samples were shipped for TCRbeta analysis as frozen whole blood, isolated PBMCs, or DNA extracted from either sample type. The paper as a whole reports these results and caveats: The amount of clinical and demographic metadata varied by source and participant and was provided uncurated.

The CDR3 runs 16 amino acids, cysteine and phenylalanine included. Kept here is only the CDR3 DNA, which spans 48 bases and is read in frame from base 1. In the germline V gene (reference sequence), CDR1 corresponds to SEHNR and CDR2 to FQNEAQ. V is clipped by 5 bases and J by 0 bases, and the sequence between their germline boundaries is 14 bases long. TCRbeta CDR3 regions were amplified from genomic DNA using the immunoSEQ Assay, a bias-controlled multiplex PCR. The paper's data handling went like this. Nucleated cell counts per sample were estimated from amplification of reference gene primers within the assay. Sequence reads were collapsed and filtered to measure the absolute abundance of every unique TCRbeta CDR3 rearrangement. For each sample, productive Simpson clonality was calculated as the square root of Simpson's diversity index over productive rearrangements. Here the immuneACCESS table is served through TCRdb, limited to in-frame sequences with V and J called. Missing clones are a known gap in these copies; in checked studies unresolved V genes cover under half, and the rest lacks a known reason. V and J calls and clone size are given by that table; D and trimming were obtained from the DNA. This sample holds roughly 230,000 clones; 90% were observed only once. In total, the top ten clones hold around 2.3% of the sample.

This TCR came from a woman aged 55 to 70 with COVID-19, enrolled during active disease. The V and J genes are TRBV7-9 and TRBJ1-3, with the identity of the D gene unclear. The source material was peripheral blood. The CDR3 protein: CASSPRARRSGNTIYF. The DNA sequence is given as TGTGCCAGCAGCCCGCGGGCCCGTCGCTCTGGAAACACCATATATTTT.